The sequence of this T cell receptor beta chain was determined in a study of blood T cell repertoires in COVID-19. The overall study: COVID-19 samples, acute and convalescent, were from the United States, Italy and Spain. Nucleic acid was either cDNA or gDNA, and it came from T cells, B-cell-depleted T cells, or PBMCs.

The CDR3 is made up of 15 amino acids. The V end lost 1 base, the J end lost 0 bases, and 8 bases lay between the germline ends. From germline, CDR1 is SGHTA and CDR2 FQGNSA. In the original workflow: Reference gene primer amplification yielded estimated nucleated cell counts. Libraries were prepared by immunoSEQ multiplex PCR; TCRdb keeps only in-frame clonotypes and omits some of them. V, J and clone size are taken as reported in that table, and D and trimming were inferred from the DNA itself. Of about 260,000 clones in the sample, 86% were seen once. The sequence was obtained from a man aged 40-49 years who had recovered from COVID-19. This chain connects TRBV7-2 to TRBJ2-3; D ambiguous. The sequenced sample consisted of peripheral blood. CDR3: CASSLVSSSTDTQYF. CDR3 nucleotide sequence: TGTGCCAGCAGCTTAGTATCTTCTAGCACAGATACGCAGTATTTT.